The clone carrying this T cell receptor beta chain has more than one count but fewer than ten. The antigen is undetermined. The data are from a study of CD8 T cells in ankylosing spondylitis. Quantitative molecular-barcoded 5'-RACE generated the TCR beta libraries. Each CDR3 protein gets one entry after TCRdb re-called the 5' RACE reads with MiXCR. The repertoire consists of about 310,000 distinct CDR3 sequences, with 20% occurring once and the leading ten covering about 4%. Germline V gene lookup returns CDR1 MNHNS and CDR2 SASEGT. The CDR3 is 14 amino acids. The V and J ends lost 5 bases and 7 bases respectively, with 17 bases between them. Notes on the study in general: Those disease-linked clones were CD8+; they were also relatively rare in peripheral blood. What seemed typical of ankylosing spondylitis blood was a TCR beta motif built from several highly homologous variants. Matched ankylosing spondylitis synovial fluid reportedly showed significant enrichment of disease-linked clones.

Sequencing was carried out using blood, either unsorted or a sorted T cell fraction (not recorded which). The receptor was derived from a female donor with ankylosing spondylitis or in good health (not recorded which). The chain links TRBV6-1 to TRBJ1-2; the D gene is possibly TRBD1 (5 bases). As DNA, the CDR3 is TGTGCCAGCAGTCCTCCCGGCAGGGTTGGTGGCTACACCTTC. Protein sequence: CASSPPGRVGGYTF.